The next 2 T cell receptor beta chains were all read from a single sample in a study of T cell responses to AZD1222 COVID-19 vaccine. Only in-frame clones appear in the TCRdb table, and some are missing; sequencing was by immunoSEQ multiplex PCR. The sample yields 120,000 or so clones, roughly 90% seen once. The sequencing here drew on peripheral blood, taken on day 0 of AZD1222 vaccination. The receptors shown here come from an adult in good health.

The rearrangement links TRBV28 to TRBJ1-5; D might be TRBD1 (6 bases). This CDR3 spans 10 amino acids. Germline CDR1 is MDHEN and CDR2 is SYDVKM. V shed 11 bases and J shed 5 bases, with 7 bases lying between them. Here the CDR3 reads CASGDQPQHF. The CDR3 DNA sequence: TGTGCCTCAGGGGATCAGCCCCAGCATTTT.

The chain uses TRBV20-1 and TRBJ2-5; no firm D call. The CDR3 consists of 14 residues. V lost 3 bases to trimming and J lost 2 bases, with 13 bases between them. The germline CDR1 and CDR2 sequences are DFQATT and SNEGSKA (reference sequence). The CDR3 spells CSASDEGYQETQYF. CDR3 DNA: TGCAGTGCTAGTGACGAAGGGTATCAAGAGACCCAGTACTTC.